This entry is about one TCR beta chain. What it recognizes is unknown. V was pared by 0 bases and J by 8 bases, with 11 bases between. In germline, CDR1 is DFQATT, CDR2 SNEGSKA (reference sequence). The CDR3 has 13 amino acids. The data belong to a study of T cell repertoires in cytomegalovirus infection. Study observations and caveats: The cumulative frequency of public TCR beta families identified carriers of CMV plus the relevant HLA. Clonotypes of TCR beta that were HLA-C-restricted and CMV-specific dominated the ex vivo response.

Using its own MiXCR run on the reads, TCRdb lists one record per CDR3 protein. The sample lists 160,000 or so distinct CDR3 sequences, roughly 15% occurring once. What was sequenced was CD8+ T cells from PBMCs. The V and J genes are TRBV20-1 and TRBJ2-1; D unclear. This sequence was found in a human donor in good health (CMV status not recorded). Some clones in this sample may be carry-over from other donors' samples. The CDR3 DNA reads as TGCAGTGCTAGAGAGCGAGAGGCGGATGAGCAGTTCTTC. Protein product: CSAREREADEQFF.